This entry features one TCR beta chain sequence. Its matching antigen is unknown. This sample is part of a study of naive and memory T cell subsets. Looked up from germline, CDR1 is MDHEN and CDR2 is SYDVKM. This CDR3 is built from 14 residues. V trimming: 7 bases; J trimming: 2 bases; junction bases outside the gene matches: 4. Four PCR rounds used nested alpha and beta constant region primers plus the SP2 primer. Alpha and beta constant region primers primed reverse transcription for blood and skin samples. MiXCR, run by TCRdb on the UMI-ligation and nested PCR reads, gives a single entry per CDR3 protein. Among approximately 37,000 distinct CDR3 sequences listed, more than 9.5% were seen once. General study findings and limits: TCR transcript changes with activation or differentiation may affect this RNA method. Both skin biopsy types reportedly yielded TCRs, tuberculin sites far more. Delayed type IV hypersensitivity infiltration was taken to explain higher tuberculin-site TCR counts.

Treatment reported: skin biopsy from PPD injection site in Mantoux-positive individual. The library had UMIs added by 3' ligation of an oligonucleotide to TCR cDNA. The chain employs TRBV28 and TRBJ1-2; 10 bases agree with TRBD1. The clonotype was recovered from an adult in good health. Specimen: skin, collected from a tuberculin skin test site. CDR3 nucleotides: TGTGCCAGCACCCTGGGACAGGGGAACTATGGCTACACCTTC. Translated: CASTLGQGNYGYTF.